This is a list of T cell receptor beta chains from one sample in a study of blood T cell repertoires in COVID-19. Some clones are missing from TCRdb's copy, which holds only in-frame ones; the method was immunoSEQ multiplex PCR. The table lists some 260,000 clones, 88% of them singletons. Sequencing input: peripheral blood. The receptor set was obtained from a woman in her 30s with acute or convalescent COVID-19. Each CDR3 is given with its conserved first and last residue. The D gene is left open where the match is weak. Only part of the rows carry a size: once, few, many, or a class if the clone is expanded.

CASGFTTGVNYGYTF	TGTGCTAGTGGTTTCACGACAGGAGTTAACTATGGCTACACCTTC	TRBV12-5	NA	TRBJ1-2	once
CATSDFGQGGYNEQFF	TGTGCCACCAGTGATTTTGGACAGGGGGGGTACAATGAGCAGTTCTTC	TRBV24-1	TRBD1	TRBJ2-1	NA
CAWSEGQGVRYEQFF	TGTGCCTGGAGTGAGGGACAGGGGGTTCGGTATGAGCAGTTCTTC	TRBV30	TRBD1	TRBJ2-1	NA
CATSDPHADRGGGNQPQHF	TGTGCCACCAGTGATCCCCACGCTGACAGGGGGGGAGGCAATCAGCCCCAGCATTTT	TRBV24-1	TRBD1	TRBJ1-5	NA
CASSPMNTEAFF	TGTGCCAGCAGCCCCATGAACACTGAAGCTTTCTTT	TRBV7-8	NA	TRBJ1-1	NA
CASSLGGQPQHF	TGTGCCAGCAGTCTGGGAGGTCAGCCCCAGCATTTT	TRBV27	NA	TRBJ1-5	NA
CASQVQGAQYEQYF	TGTGCCAGCCAAGTCCAGGGGGCTCAGTACGAGCAGTACTTC	TRBV27	TRBD1	TRBJ2-7	NA
CATSDQTRGRIGELFF	TGTGCCACCAGTGACCAGACCAGGGGGCGCATCGGGGAGCTGTTTTTT	TRBV24-1	TRBD1	TRBJ2-2	once
CAWSVGGGGNQPQHF	TGTGCCTGGAGTGTAGGAGGGGGCGGCAATCAGCCCCAGCATTTT	TRBV30	TRBD1	TRBJ1-5	NA
CAWDRPPLLEQYF	TGTGCCTGGGACAGGCCCCCCCTGCTAGAGCAGTACTTC	TRBV30	NA	TRBJ2-7	NA
CASSHRADTQYF	TGTGCCAGCAGCCACCGCGCAGATACGCAGTATTTT	TRBV3-1/TRBV3-2	NA	TRBJ2-3	NA
CASSFRQGEAFF	TGTGCCAGCAGCTTTAGACAGGGAGAAGCTTTCTTT	TRBV7-9	TRBD1	TRBJ1-1	NA
CASSNTGDSYNEQFF	TGTGCCAGCAGCAATACAGGGGATTCCTACAATGAGCAGTTCTTC	TRBV7-2	TRBD1	TRBJ2-1	NA
CASGTSGGGNEQFF	TGTGCTAGTGGTACTAGCGGAGGGGGTAATGAGCAGTTCTTC	TRBV12-5	TRBD2	TRBJ2-1	NA
CASMDVSGRYEQYF	TGTGCCAGCATGGACGTAAGCGGGCGGTACGAGCAGTACTTC	TRBV2	NA	TRBJ2-7	NA
CASSSNTGDGNTIYF	TGCGCCAGCAGCTCAAATACGGGGGATGGAAACACCATATATTTT	TRBV5-1	NA	TRBJ1-3	NA
CASSLAPAGERTGELFF	TGTGCCAGCAGCTTAGCTCCGGCGGGAGAAAGAACCGGGGAGCTGTTTTTT	TRBV5-5	TRBD2	TRBJ2-2	few
CASRSGQGNVNVLTF	TGTGCCAGCAGGTCGGGACAGGGGAACGTCAACGTCCTGACTTTC	TRBV2	TRBD1	TRBJ2-6	NA
CASSQGAGAGGANVLTF	TGTGCCAGCAGCCAGGGTGCGGGCGCGGGAGGGGCCAACGTCCTGACTTTC	TRBV3-1/TRBV3-2	NA	TRBJ2-6	NA
CATSRPTGNYNEQFF	TGTGCCACCAGCAGGCCCACGGGTAACTACAATGAGCAGTTCTTC	TRBV15	NA	TRBJ2-1	NA
CASSTGTSGLGQFF	TGTGCCAGTAGTACTGGGACTAGTGGGCTGGGGCAGTTCTTC	TRBV19	TRBD2	TRBJ2-1	NA
CASSFNPGQGMLGELFF	TGTGCCAGCAGCTTTAATCCGGGACAGGGGATGTTGGGGGAGCTGTTTTTT	TRBV11-2	TRBD1	TRBJ2-2	NA
CASSLDRGISYNEQFF	TGTGCCAGCAGCTTAGACAGGGGAATATCCTACAATGAGCAGTTCTTC	TRBV7-2	TRBD1	TRBJ2-1	NA
CASSKTGLAKDNEQFF	TGCGCCAGCAGCAAAACGGGACTAGCTAAAGACAATGAGCAGTTCTTC	TRBV5-1	TRBD2	TRBJ2-1	NA
CASSGPSGGSYNEQFF	TGTGCCAGCAGCGGTCCTAGCGGGGGGTCTTACAATGAGCAGTTCTTC	TRBV7-9	TRBD2	TRBJ2-1	once
CAIGEDPAGGPGAQYF	TGTGCCATCGGTGAAGATCCGGCGGGAGGACCTGGGGCCCAGTACTTC	TRBV10-3	TRBD2	TRBJ2-5	NA
CASSLRLAAGELFF	TGTGCCAGCAGCTTGAGGCTAGCTGCCGGGGAGCTGTTTTTT	TRBV5-6	NA	TRBJ2-2	NA
CASSQVREYYNEQFF	TGCGCCAGCAGCCAAGTTCGCGAGTACTACAATGAGCAGTTCTTC	TRBV4-3	NA	TRBJ2-1	NA
CASSGTGRSEAFF	TGTGCCAGCAGTGGGACAGGGAGGTCTGAAGCTTTCTTT	TRBV12-3/TRBV12-4	TRBD1	TRBJ1-1	NA
CASSLQGVADTQYF	TGTGCCAGCAGCCTACAGGGGGTCGCAGATACGCAGTATTTT	TRBV7-2	TRBD1	TRBJ2-3	NA
CASNLASGRAHEQFF	TGTGCCAGCAACCTCGCTAGCGGGAGGGCCCATGAGCAGTTCTTC	TRBV27	TRBD2	TRBJ2-1	NA
CASSLIAGGHEQFF	TGTGCCAGCAGCTTGATAGCGGGAGGCCATGAGCAGTTCTTC	TRBV5-4	TRBD2	TRBJ2-1	NA
CAISESGQGREQYF	TGTGCCATCAGTGAGTCCGGACAGGGCCGCGAGCAGTACTTC	TRBV10-3	TRBD1	TRBJ2-7	NA
CASSYGGRASTDTQYF	TGTGCCAGCAGTTACGGCGGGAGGGCGAGCACAGATACGCAGTATTTT	TRBV6-2/TRBV6-3	TRBD2	TRBJ2-3	NA
CASSTTSRAGEETQYF	TGTGCCAGCAGCACAACCTCCAGGGCCGGAGAAGAGACCCAGTACTTC	TRBV7-9	NA	TRBJ2-5	NA
CASSFDRAYEQYF	TGCGCCAGCAGCTTCGACAGAGCCTACGAGCAGTACTTC	TRBV5-1	NA	TRBJ2-7	NA
CASSPRGGTYEQYF	TGTGCCAGCAGCCCAAGAGGAGGGACCTACGAGCAGTACTTC	TRBV9	NA	TRBJ2-7	NA